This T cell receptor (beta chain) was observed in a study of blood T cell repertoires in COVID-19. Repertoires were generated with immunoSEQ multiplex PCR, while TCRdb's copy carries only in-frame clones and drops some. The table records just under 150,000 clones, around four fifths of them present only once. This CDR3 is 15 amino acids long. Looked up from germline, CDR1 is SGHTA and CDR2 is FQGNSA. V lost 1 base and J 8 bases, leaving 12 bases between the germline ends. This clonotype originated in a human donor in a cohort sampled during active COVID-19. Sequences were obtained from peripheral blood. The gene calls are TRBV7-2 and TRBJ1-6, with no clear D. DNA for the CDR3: TGTGCCAGCAGCTTAGTATTCACAGCAGATTCACCCCTCCACTTT. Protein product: CASSLVFTADSPLHF.